This T cell receptor beta chain was observed in a study of blood T cell repertoires in COVID-19. For the study at large: T cells, B-cell-depleted T cells, or PBMCs provided the cDNA or gDNA that served as material.

Clones were read by immunoSEQ multiplex PCR, and TCRdb kept only the in-frame ones, dropping some. Here the sample spans roughly 250,000 clones, about 88% being singletons. V shed 0 bases and J 4 bases; nucleotides not matched to a gene: 3. This CDR3 has 14 amino acids. Germline lookup yields CDR1 SGHRS and CDR2 YFSETQ. The origin of this receptor is a woman aged 40 to 50 who had recovered from COVID-19. V and J are TRBV5-1 and TRBJ2-5, with 7 bases lining up with TRBD1. The sample was peripheral blood. CDR3 DNA sequence: TGCGCCAGCAGCTTGGACAGGGGCACAGAGACCCAGTACTTC. Its protein is CASSLDRGTETQYF.